What follows are 10 T cell receptor beta chains derived from one specimen sequenced in a study of T-cell reconstitution after alpha-beta-depleted transplantation in children. The TCRbeta library incorporated unique molecular identifiers. TCRdb analysed the PCR reads with MiXCR anew, one entry per CDR3 protein. Among some 530,000 distinct CDR3 sequences listed, around 12% were seen once. The specimen was PBMCs from the stem cell graft donor, collected from the stem cell graft. All receptors come from a human donor who donated a stem cell graft to a child with combined immunodeficiency.

This rearrangement joins TRBV28 to TRBJ1-5; D is ambiguous. This CDR3 spans 14 amino acids. CDR1 and CDR2 from the germline V gene are MDHEN and SYDVKM. V gave up 2 bases and J gave up 3 bases, with 8 bases separating them. The CDR3 loop is CASSLGLHNQPQHF. In DNA form, the CDR3 reads TGTGCCAGCAGTTTAGGTCTACACAATCAGCCCCAGCATTTT.

This clonotype was counted at least ten times. The V gene is TRBV20-1, the J gene TRBJ2-1, with 10 bases that match TRBD2. CDR1 is DFQATT and CDR2 is SNEGSKA in the germline V gene (reference sequence). CDR3 length: 16 residues. The V and J ends lost 0 bases and 7 bases, in that order; junction bases with no gene match: 9. CDR3 loop: CSARDRLAGARNEQFF. The CDR3 nucleotides read TGCAGTGCTAGAGATCGGCTAGCGGGAGCTAGGAATGAGCAGTTCTTC.

This clonotype has only a few counts. The chain is built from TRBV24-1 and TRBJ2-1; 8 bases fit TRBD1. Germline V lookup: CDR1 KGHDR, CDR2 SFDVKD. With V trimmed by 0 bases and J by 6 bases, 9 bases remained unmatched. The length of the CDR3 is 17 residues. CDR3 nucleotide sequence: TGTGCCACCAGTGATTTGGCACCGGGACAGGAGACCAATGAGCAGTTCTTC. This codes for CATSDLAPGQETNEQFF.

The rearrangement joins TRBV27 to TRBJ2-1; D call uncertain. This CDR3 spans 14 amino acids. The V end lost 5 bases, the J end lost 3 bases, and 11 bases lay between the germline ends. Germline V gene lookup returns CDR1 MNHEY and CDR2 SMNVEV (reference sequence). CDR3 sequence (DNA): TGTGCCAGCAGTCCCAATGGCCGCTACAATGAGCAGTTCTTC. It yields the protein CASSPNGRYNEQFF.

The chain employs TRBV11-2 and TRBJ2-3, with unresolved D. The CDR3 is 14 amino acids. Trimming stripped 5 bases from V and 0 bases from J, with 9 bases between. Germline CDR1 is SGHAT and CDR2 is FQNNGV. Here the CDR3 reads CASSVRTSTDTQYF. The CDR3 bases are TGTGCCAGCAGCGTCAGAACTAGCACAGATACGCAGTATTTT. Using reference TRBV11-2 and TRBJ2-3 for the parts outside the CDR3, the full variable domain is EAGVAQSPRYKIIEKRQSVAFWCNPISGHATLYWYQQILGQGPKLLIQFQNNGVVDDSQLPKDRFSAERLKGVDSTLKIQPAKLEDSAVYLCASSVRTSTDTQYFGPGTRLTVL.

The chain links TRBV25-1 to TRBJ2-2; D perhaps matches TRBD2 (5 bases). V was shortened by 8 bases and J by 0 bases, with 10 bases between the two germline ends. The V gene's germline CDR1 is MGHDK and CDR2 SYGVNS. CDR3 length: 14 amino acids. The DNA of the CDR3 is TGTGCCAGCGCCCCGGGGACGAACACCGGGGAGCTGTTTTTT. Amino acids: CASAPGTNTGELFF.

The chain combines TRBV28 with TRBJ2-5; no firm D call. The CDR3 consists of 11 residues. Germline lookup yields CDR1 MDHEN and CDR2 SYDVKM. The V end lost 3 bases, the J end lost 13 bases, and 12 bases lay between the germline ends. In DNA, the CDR3 is TGTGCCAGCAGTTTCGGCAGGTCAGGGTACTTC. Its protein product is CASSFGRSGYF. Full variable domain (outside the CDR3, taken from reference TRBV28 and TRBJ2-5): DVKVTQSSRYLVKRTGEKVFLECVQDMDHENMFWYRQDPGLGLRLIYFSYDVKMKEKGDIPEGYSVSREKKERFSLILESASTNQTSMYLCASSFGRSGYFGPGTRLLVL.

This clonotype has more than one count but fewer than ten. The CDR3 DNA follows: TGTGCCACAAACCGGGGAACACAATACAATGAGCAGTTCTTC. This sequence encodes CATNRGTQYNEQFF. V and J are TRBV24-1 and TRBJ2-1; tentative D call: TRBD2 (5 bases). The CDR3 loop spans 14 amino acids. The V and J ends lost 10 bases and 4 bases respectively, with 16 bases between them. Germline values: CDR1 KGHDR, CDR2 SFDVKD.

This clonotype was counted between two and nine times. The chain recombines TRBV24-1 with TRBJ2-2; no clear D gene. CDR3 length equals 15 residues. V lost 4 bases to trimming and J lost 0 bases, with 8 bases between them. Germline CDR1 reads KGHDR; CDR2 reads SFDVKD. DNA of the CDR3: TGTGCCACCAGTGACCATTATACGAACACCGGGGAGCTGTTTTTT. Protein: CATSDHYTNTGELFF.

A remark on this clonotype: The junction differs from germline at one of its ends, possibly a read error. The rearrangement joins TRBV6-2 or TRBV6-3 to TRBJ2-1, with D uncertain. Germline V gene lookup returns CDR1 MNHEY and CDR2 SVGEGT. CDR3 size: 14 residues. In nucleotides, the CDR3 is TGTGCCAGCAGTCCTACGTCACCAGCAAATGAGAAGTTCTTC. Amino acid sequence: CASSPTSPANEKFF.